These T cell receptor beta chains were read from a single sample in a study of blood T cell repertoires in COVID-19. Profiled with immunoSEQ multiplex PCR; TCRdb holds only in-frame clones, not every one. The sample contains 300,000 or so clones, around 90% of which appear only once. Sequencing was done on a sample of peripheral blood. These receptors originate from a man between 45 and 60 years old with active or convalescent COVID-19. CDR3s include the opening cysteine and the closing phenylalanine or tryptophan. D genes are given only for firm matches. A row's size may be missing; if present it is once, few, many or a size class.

cdr3_nt: TGTGCCAGCAGTTTAAACGGGGATGCCCAAGAGACCCAGTACTTC; cdr3_aa: CASSLNGDAQETQYF; j_call: TRBJ2-5; clone_size: NA; v_call: TRBV27; d_call: NA
cdr3_nt: TGTGCCAGCAGCAGGGGGGGGAAAAATTCACCCCTCCACTTT; cdr3_aa: CASSRGGKNSPLHF; j_call: TRBJ1-6; clone_size: NA; v_call: TRBV11-2; d_call: NA
cdr3_nt: TGTGCCAGCAGCTTAGGGCAGTACAATACTGAAGCTTTCTTT; cdr3_aa: CASSLGQYNTEAFF; j_call: TRBJ1-1; clone_size: NA; v_call: TRBV11-2; d_call: NA
cdr3_nt: TGTGCCACCAGTGATTCCGGGACAGGGGATAGCTATGGCTACACCTTC; cdr3_aa: CATSDSGTGDSYGYTF; j_call: TRBJ1-2; clone_size: NA; v_call: TRBV24-1; d_call: TRBD1
cdr3_nt: TGTGCCAGCAGCGTAAGACTAGCGGGGCAATACAATGAGCAGTTCTTC; cdr3_aa: CASSVRLAGQYNEQFF; j_call: TRBJ2-1; clone_size: few; v_call: TRBV5-6; d_call: TRBD2
cdr3_nt: TGCGCCAGCAGCTTGGCCTCACTAGAAGAGACCCAGTACTTC; cdr3_aa: CASSLASLEETQYF; j_call: TRBJ2-5; clone_size: NA; v_call: TRBV5-1; d_call: NA
cdr3_nt: TGTGCCAGCACCCCCTGGGGGGGGGCGCGGGATCAGCCCCAGCATTTT; cdr3_aa: CASTPWGGARDQPQHF; j_call: TRBJ1-5; clone_size: NA; v_call: TRBV28; d_call: NA
cdr3_nt: TGTGCCAGCAGTTGGAGCAGGACTAATCAGCCCCAGCATTTT; cdr3_aa: CASSWSRTNQPQHF; j_call: TRBJ1-5; clone_size: NA; v_call: TRBV28; d_call: NA
cdr3_nt: TGTGCCAGCAGTGCGCTATCCGGGACAGGGGGAAACTATGGCTACACCTTC; cdr3_aa: CASSALSGTGGNYGYTF; j_call: TRBJ1-2; clone_size: NA; v_call: TRBV25-1; d_call: TRBD1
cdr3_nt: TGTGCCAGCAGTTTTAAGGGGGCGCGGTGGGGCGTGAACACTGAAGCTTTCTTT; cdr3_aa: CASSFKGARWGVNTEAFF; j_call: TRBJ1-1; clone_size: NA; v_call: TRBV28; d_call: TRBD1
cdr3_nt: TGTGCCAGCAGTTTATCGAGGGCAGCCTATGGCTACACCTTC; cdr3_aa: CASSLSRAAYGYTF; j_call: TRBJ1-2; clone_size: few; v_call: TRBV28; d_call: NA
cdr3_nt: TGTGCCAGCAGCACGGGCGGACAGGGGGGTATTGGAAACACCATATATTTT; cdr3_aa: CASSTGGQGGIGNTIYF; j_call: TRBJ1-3; clone_size: NA; v_call: TRBV5-6; d_call: TRBD1
cdr3_nt: TGTGCCAGCAGCTTGGCCTCCAGTCCAGGTCCTTTTTCGCAGTACTTC; cdr3_aa: CASSLASSPGPFSQYF; j_call: TRBJ2-7; clone_size: NA; v_call: TRBV5-6; d_call: NA
cdr3_nt: TGTGCCAGCAGCGGAAGGCGGGACCCTCCCCTTAGCAATCAGCCCCAGCATTTT; cdr3_aa: CASSGRRDPPLSNQPQHF; j_call: TRBJ1-5; clone_size: NA; v_call: TRBV9; d_call: NA
cdr3_nt: TGTGCCAGCAGTTTAGACAGGAGCTCCTATAATTCACCCCTCCACTTT; cdr3_aa: CASSLDRSSYNSPLHF; j_call: TRBJ1-6; clone_size: few; v_call: TRBV6-5; d_call: NA
cdr3_nt: TGTGCCAGCAGTCACAGGGGGCAGATGAACACTGAAGCTTTCTTT; cdr3_aa: CASSHRGQMNTEAFF; j_call: TRBJ1-1; clone_size: once; v_call: TRBV27; d_call: TRBD1
cdr3_nt: TGTGCCACCAGTGAAGCGGGAGGGTACGAGCAGTACTTC; cdr3_aa: CATSEAGGYEQYF; j_call: TRBJ2-7; clone_size: NA; v_call: TRBV24-1; d_call: TRBD2
cdr3_nt: TGTGCCAGCAGCCGGGGACAGGGCGTTTATAGCAATCAGCCCCAGCATTTT; cdr3_aa: CASSRGQGVYSNQPQHF; j_call: TRBJ1-5; clone_size: NA; v_call: TRBV7-3; d_call: TRBD1
cdr3_nt: TGTGCCAGCAGCCGACCACCCGCCGGGACAGGGGACTACGAGCAGTACTTC; cdr3_aa: CASSRPPAGTGDYEQYF; j_call: TRBJ2-7; clone_size: NA; v_call: TRBV28; d_call: TRBD1
cdr3_nt: TGTGCCAGCAGGACACGGTTATCTGGGGGGACTAATGAAAAACTGTTTTTT; cdr3_aa: CASRTRLSGGTNEKLFF; j_call: TRBJ1-4; clone_size: NA; v_call: TRBV27; d_call: NA
cdr3_nt: TGTGCCAGCAGCGGATATTTTGGGGGGGGGCAGTATGAGCAGTTCTTC; cdr3_aa: CASSGYFGGGQYEQFF; j_call: TRBJ2-1; clone_size: NA; v_call: TRBV7-2; d_call: NA